This TCR beta chain was profiled in a study of blood T cell repertoires in COVID-19. Across the whole study: Nucleic acid was either cDNA or gDNA, and it came from T cells, B-cell-depleted T cells, or PBMCs.

This clone was picked up a small number of times. The germline CDR1 and CDR2 sequences are LNHDA and SQIVND (reference sequence). The CDR3 has 14 amino acids. The V and J ends lost 5 bases and 3 bases, in that order; junction bases with no gene match: 4. In the original analysis: Reference gene primer amplification in the assay estimated nucleated cell counts. Data came from immunoSEQ multiplex PCR; TCRdb stores just in-frame clones and leaves some out. D and trimming come from the DNA, and the V and J calls and clone size come from that table. The data show 42,000 or so clones, with approximately 91% seen just once and approximately 2.6% held by the top ten.

This chain links TRBV19 with TRBJ2-1; TRBD2 aligns across 7 bases. Sequenced input: peripheral blood. This TCR came from a human donor in a cohort sampled during active COVID-19. CDR3 DNA sequence: TGTGCCAGTAGTCTGAGCGGGGACTACAATGAGCAGTTCTTC. Amino acid sequence: CASSLSGDYNEQFF.